This T cell receptor beta chain was sequenced during a study of control samples from healthy donors and cancer patients. TCRdb's table, derived via immunoSEQ multiplex PCR, lists solely in-frame clones and lacks some. This table holds more than 45,000 clones, 85% to 95% found once. V was trimmed by 3 bases and J by 6 bases, leaving 12 bases between them. In germline, CDR1 is LNHDA, CDR2 SQIVND (reference sequence). The CDR3 spans 14 residues. The TCR comes from a man aged 30-40 years with colorectal cancer. The chain combines TRBV19 with TRBJ1-5, with D possibly matching TRBD1 (5 bases). The specimen sequenced was PBMCs. In nucleotides, the CDR3 is TGTGCCAGTAGTATCGGCCAGGGAGGTCAGCCCCAGCATTTT. Translation: CASSIGQGGQPQHF.